These T cell receptor beta chains were read from a single sample in a study of shared clonotypes between healthy human individuals. The data were produced by immunoSEQ multiplex PCR, yet TCRdb's version contains in-frame clones alone and is incomplete. The sample has some 2,100,000 clones, 95% seen once; the top ten hold around 0.13%. Specimen: naive CD4+ T cells sorted from blood. All receptors come from a man aged 18-30 years in good health. Each CDR3 is given with its conserved first and last residue. Fields, in order: clone size, V gene, D gene, J gene, CDR3 protein, CDR3 DNA. D genes are given only for firm matches. Size is omitted from some rows. Given values are once, few, many or a class for expanded clones.

size: .
V: TRBV28
D: .
J: TRBJ2-7
CDR3: CASRPADLTTYEQYF
DNA: TGTGCCAGCAGGCCGGCGGACTTGACCACCTACGAGCAGTACTTC

size: .
V: TRBV2
D: TRBD1
J: TRBJ1-2
CDR3: CASSDKGTGANYGYTF
DNA: TGTGCCAGCAGTGATAAGGGCACAGGGGCTAACTATGGCTACACCTTC

size: once
V: TRBV27
D: .
J: TRBJ1-2
CDR3: CASSFWSGDYGYTF
DNA: TGTGCCAGCAGTTTTTGGAGCGGGGACTATGGCTACACCTTC

size: .
V: TRBV9
D: .
J: TRBJ1-2
CDR3: CASSRGGSDGYTF
DNA: TGTGCCAGCAGTAGGGGAGGGTCAGATGGCTACACCTTC

size: .
V: TRBV28
D: .
J: TRBJ1-2
CDR3: CASSSGDNYGYTF
DNA: TGTGCCAGCAGTTCGGGGGATAACTATGGCTACACCTTC

size: .
V: TRBV25-1
D: .
J: TRBJ1-6
CDR3: CASSGRWEVNSPLHF
DNA: TGTGCCAGCAGTGGGCGGTGGGAGGTTAATTCACCCCTCCACTTT

size: .
V: TRBV1
D: .
J: TRBJ2-3
CDR3: CTSTSDRVLGLAETQRNTDTQYF
DNA: TGCACCAGCACCTCCGATAGAGTCTTGGGGCTAGCGGAAACACAGCGAAACACAGATACGCAGTATTTT

size: .
V: TRBV18
D: .
J: TRBJ2-7
CDR3: CASSPPMGGTSYEQYF
DNA: TGTGCCAGCTCACCCCCAATGGGGGGCACTTCCTACGAGCAGTACTTC

size: once
V: TRBV19
D: .
J: TRBJ2-3
CDR3: CASSMIISGTDTQYF
DNA: TGTGCCAGTAGTATGATAATATCTGGCACAGATACGCAGTATTTT

size: few
V: TRBV9
D: TRBD1
J: TRBJ2-4
CDR3: CASSPSTGAKNIQYF
DNA: TGTGCCAGCAGCCCATCGACAGGGGCCAAAAACATTCAGTACTTC

size: .
V: TRBV7-2
D: TRBD2
J: TRBJ2-3
CDR3: CASSLGLAGEQDTQYF
DNA: TGTGCCAGCAGCTTAGGGCTAGCGGGGGAGCAGGATACGCAGTATTTT

size: .
V: TRBV15
D: TRBD1
J: TRBJ1-6
CDR3: CATSTSGQGNSPLHF
DNA: TGTGCCACCAGCACCAGTGGACAGGGGAATTCACCCCTCCACTTT

size: .
V: TRBV15
D: TRBD1
J: TRBJ2-2
CDR3: CATSRRDRGGELFF
DNA: TGTGCCACCAGCAGAAGGGACAGGGGAGGGGAGCTGTTTTTT

size: .
V: TRBV6-5
D: TRBD1
J: TRBJ1-5
CDR3: CASRRGQQPQHF
DNA: TGTGCCAGCAGGAGGGGGCAGCAGCCCCAGCATTTT

size: .
V: TRBV30
D: .
J: TRBJ2-6
CDR3: CAWTPLGSGANVLTF
DNA: TGTGCCTGGACCCCCCTGGGGTCTGGGGCCAACGTCCTGACTTTC

size: once
V: TRBV7-9
D: .
J: TRBJ1-1
CDR3: CASSVTPTEAFF
DNA: TGTGCCAGCAGCGTTACACCAACCGAAGCTTTCTTT

size: .
V: TRBV5-1
D: .
J: TRBJ1-4
CDR3: CASSLEGGEKLFF
DNA: TGCGCCAGCAGCTTAGAAGGGGGAGAAAAACTGTTTTTT

size: .
V: TRBV6-5
D: .
J: TRBJ1-3
CDR3: CASSYSGSLNTIYF
DNA: TGTGCCAGCAGTTACTCAGGGTCTCTAAACACCATATATTTT

size: .
V: TRBV5-4
D: .
J: TRBJ2-7
CDR3: CASSLDPGRFYEQYF
DNA: TGTGCCAGCAGCTTGGACCCGGGGAGATTCTACGAGCAGTACTTC

size: .
V: TRBV6-4
D: .
J: TRBJ2-2
CDR3: CASSEEGTTTGELFF
DNA: TGTGCCAGCAGTGAAGAAGGGACAACAACCGGGGAGCTGTTTTTT

size: .
V: TRBV18
D: .
J: TRBJ2-7
CDR3: CASSPTQYYEQYF
DNA: TGTGCCAGCTCACCAACACAGTACTACGAGCAGTACTTC

size: .
V: TRBV7-9
D: .
J: TRBJ2-7
CDR3: CASSIGMASYEQYF
DNA: TGTGCCAGCAGCATCGGGATGGCTTCCTACGAGCAGTACTTC